The 23 T cell receptor beta chains listed next were all sequenced from one sample in a study of CD8 T cells in ankylosing spondylitis. Study results and limitations: Roughly 8 highly homologous variants made up a TCR beta motif that seemed to typify ankylosing spondylitis blood.

TCRdb reprocessed the 5' RACE reads with MiXCR, giving one entry per CDR3 protein. The data contain 350,000 or so distinct CDR3 sequences, under 8.5% of them seen just once; the ten biggest clones take up roughly 15%. Their antigen targets remain unknown. Material for sequencing was blood, either unsorted or a sorted T cell fraction (not recorded which). The receptors come from a male donor with ankylosing spondylitis.

This clonotype has at least ten counts. This chain joins TRBV27 and TRBJ2-1; 9 bases fit TRBD2. Germline trimming cut 5 bases from V and 9 bases from J; bases unmatched to any gene: 14. The V gene's germline CDR1 is MNHEY and CDR2 SMNVEV (reference sequence). This CDR3 contains 16 residues. The CDR3 nucleotides read TGTGCCAGCAGTACTCTAGCGGGAAAGGAGTCGGGTGAGCAGTTCTTC. Residues: CASSTLAGKESGEQFF.

This clonotype was counted a few times. The chain employs TRBV6-5 and TRBJ2-2; D may be TRBD2 (5 bases). The V end was cut by 0 bases, the J end by 7 bases, with 9 bases between. Germline V gene data show CDR1 as MNHEY and CDR2 as SVGAGI. This CDR3 is 14 amino acids long. The CDR3, as DNA: TGTGCCAGCAGTTACTCGAGGGCGGACGGGGAGCTGTTTTTT. Translating gives CASSYSRADGELFF.

This clonotype occurred a few times. The rearrangement joins TRBV27 to TRBJ2-3; TRBD2 matches 12 bases. This CDR3 contains 16 residues. Germline CDR1 MNHEY, CDR2 SMNVEV (reference sequence). The V segment lost 4 bases and the J segment 3 bases; nucleotides outside the gene matches: 5. The CDR3 DNA is TGTGCCAGCAGTTCCCCCCTAGCGGGAGGGACAGATACGCAGTATTTT. Translation: CASSSPLAGGTDTQYF.

This clonotype was observed a handful of times. The V and J genes are TRBV11-2 and TRBJ2-1, with 7 bases aligning to TRBD2. The CDR3 covers 20 residues. The germline gives CDR1 SGHAT, CDR2 FQNNGV. V trimming: 0 bases; J trimming: 2 bases; junction bases outside the gene matches: 16. The CDR3 protein is CASSLERLRASGGAYNEQFF. The CDR3 DNA follows: TGTGCCAGCAGCTTAGAACGTTTGCGGGCTAGCGGAGGGGCCTACAATGAGCAGTTCTTC.

This clonotype showed up just a few times. The DNA for the CDR3 is TGTGCCAGCAGCTTTTCTTCAACCGAAGCTTTCTTT. Translated, it gives CASSFSSTEAFF. This chain joins TRBV7-9 and TRBJ1-1, with no clear D. Germline CDR1 SEHNR, CDR2 FQNEAQ (reference sequence). Trimming cost V 3 bases and J 8 bases, with 10 bases left between them. The CDR3 loop spans 12 amino acids.

This clonotype was counted many times. The rearrangement links TRBV9 to TRBJ1-5; D not certain. The CDR3 runs to 15 residues. Trimming took 2 bases from V and 5 from J, leaving 14 bases between them. The germline V gene has CDR1 SGDLS and CDR2 YYNGEE. The DNA for the CDR3 is TGTGCCAGCAGCGTGGATGGACGGACGGATCAGCCCCAGCATTTT. As protein: CASSVDGRTDQPQHF.

The CDR3 DNA is TGTGCCAGCAGCCAAAGACTGACCGTCTCCGGGGAGCTGTTTTTT. It specifies CASSQRLTVSGELFF. V and J are TRBV3-1 and TRBJ2-2; no firm D call. The V gene's germline CDR1 is LGHDT and CDR2 YNNKEL (reference sequence). The CDR3 is 15 residues long. The V and J ends lost 2 bases and 6 bases respectively, with 13 bases between them.

This clonotype was counted a few times. The chain joins TRBV6-5 to TRBJ2-5, with D perhaps assigned TRBD1 or TRBD2 (5 bases each). The CDR3 totals 14 residues. CDR1 MNHEY and CDR2 SVGAGI come from the germline V gene. With 0 bases removed from V and 2 bases from J, the gap between germline ends came to 7 bases. CDR3 sequence: CASSYSRGQETQYF. The DNA of the CDR3 is TGTGCCAGCAGTTACTCGAGGGGACAAGAGACCCAGTACTTC.

This clonotype was recorded many times. This CDR3 is CASSPDSNQPQHF. For the CDR3, the DNA is TGTGCCAGCAGCCCCGACAGCAATCAGCCCCAGCATTTT. This sequence joins TRBV12-3 or TRBV12-4 and TRBJ1-5; D not certain. CDR3 size: 13 residues. Trimming pared 6 bases from V and 1 base from J, leaving 7 bases between.

This clonotype was counted a few times. V and J are TRBV20-1 and TRBJ2-7; D might be TRBD1 (6 bases). Germline V gene sequence: CDR1 DFQATT, CDR2 SNEGSKA (reference sequence). The CDR3 totals 12 residues. V was clipped by 4 bases and J by 7 bases, with 14 bases between them. The CDR3 region is CSATQQGWEQYF. CDR3 nucleotides: TGCAGTGCTACACAACAGGGATGGGAGCAGTACTTC.

In its sample, this clonotype was seen a few times. In DNA form, the CDR3 reads TGTGCCAGCAGTGACCTTTTTGGGAGCGGGGGGGACTTCGGTAATGAGCAGTTCTTC. Amino acid sequence: CASSDLFGSGGDFGNEQFF. The gene calls are TRBV2 and TRBJ2-1; 10 bases are a match to TRBD2. This CDR3 contains 19 residues. The germline CDR1 and CDR2 sequences are SNHLY and FYNNEI. V lost 3 bases and J lost 7; bases outside the gene matches: 18.

This clonotype has more than one count but fewer than ten. The chain is built from TRBV7-9 and TRBJ2-7; TRBD1 aligns across 8 bases. The CDR3 sequence is 16 residues long. The V and J ends lost 5 bases and 2 bases, in that order; junction bases with no gene match: 11. Germline lookup yields CDR1 SEHNR and CDR2 FQNEAQ (reference sequence). The CDR3 region has the DNA TGTGCCAGCAGCAAAAACAGGGGGGACCTCACCTACGAGCAGTACTTC. Translating gives CASSKNRGDLTYEQYF.

This clonotype was detected a few times. The V gene is TRBV11-3, the J gene TRBJ2-2; tentative D call: TRBD1 (5 bases). The CDR3 loop spans 13 amino acids. V lost 2 bases and J 6 bases, leaving 7 bases between the germline ends. CDR1 SGHNT and CDR2 YENEEA come from the germline V gene. CDR3 residues: CASSLRGAGELFF. DNA for the CDR3: TGTGCCAGCAGCTTAAGGGGCGCCGGGGAGCTGTTTTTT.

This chain uses TRBV27 with TRBJ1-3; possible D gene TRBD1, 5 bases. CDR1 and CDR2 (germline): MNHEY, SMNVEV (reference sequence). V was trimmed by 6 bases and J by 4 bases, leaving 13 bases between them. This CDR3 is 14 amino acids long. CDR3 protein: CASRSGRDGNTIYF. Written as DNA, the CDR3 is TGTGCCAGCAGATCCGGACGGGACGGAAACACCATATATTTT.

The gene calls are TRBV12-3 or TRBV12-4 and TRBJ2-7, with D perhaps assigned TRBD1 or TRBD2 (5 bases each). Trimming removed 5 bases at V and 2 bases at J, with 13 bases between. The CDR3 totals 14 residues. The CDR3 DNA follows: TGTGCCAGCAGTACCCGGGACGGGACCTACGAGCAGTACTTC. Its translation is CASSTRDGTYEQYF.

There are a few counts of this clonotype. The chain uses TRBV7-3 and TRBJ2-4, with D possibly matching TRBD2 (5 bases). V shed 2 bases and J shed 8 bases, with 13 bases lying between them. The CDR3 runs 14 residues. CDR1 and CDR2 from the germline V gene are SGHTA and FQGTGA. The CDR3 here is CASSLSPGRDIQYF. The CDR3 DNA reads TGTGCCAGCAGCTTATCCCCGGGAAGGGACATTCAGTACTTC.

In this sample, this clonotype turned up many times. V usage is TRBV2 and J usage is TRBJ2-4; D not certain. Germline V gene lookup returns CDR1 SNHLY and CDR2 FYNNEI. Between the trimmed V and J ends, which lost 8 bases and 0 bases, there was a span of 14 bases. The CDR3 spans 15 residues. CDR3 amino acids: CASSRSQVAKNIQYF. The CDR3 DNA reads TGTGCCAGCTCCAGATCCCAAGTAGCCAAAAACATTCAGTACTTC.

This clonotype showed up many times. The rearrangement links TRBV28 to TRBJ1-5, with D possibly matching TRBD1 (5 bases). This CDR3 region has 15 residues. CDR1 and CDR2 (germline): MDHEN, SYDVKM. V was shortened by 2 bases and J by 2 bases, with 10 bases between the two germline ends. CDR3 sequence reads: CASSLRGRGNQPQHF. In nucleotides, the CDR3 is TGTGCCAGCAGTTTAAGGGGCCGCGGCAATCAGCCCCAGCATTTT.

The CDR3 reads CASSIRLDYGETQYF. The CDR3 bases are TGTGCCAGCTCAATCCGACTAGACTACGGAGAGACCCAGTACTTC. The chain joins TRBV18 to TRBJ2-5; tentative D call: TRBD2 (6 bases). The CDR3 is made up of 15 amino acids. The germline V gene has CDR1 KGHSH and CDR2 LQKENI. Deletions cut 5 bases from V and 4 bases from J, with 17 bases between.

This clonotype occurred many times. The gene calls are TRBV20-1 and TRBJ2-7; the match to TRBD2 covers 8 bases. Trimming at V came to 5 bases and at J to 3 bases, leaving 3 bases not matched to a gene. Germline-derived CDR1 and CDR2 are DFQATT and SNEGSKA (reference sequence). There are 12 residues in the CDR3. CDR3 sequence reads: CSAPAGGYEQYF. The CDR3 region has the DNA TGCAGTGCTCCCGCGGGGGGCTACGAGCAGTACTTC.

This clonotype has at least ten counts. This sequence joins TRBV7-8 and TRBJ2-3; D uncertain. The V gene's germline CDR1 is SGHVS and CDR2 FQNEAQ. V lost 3 bases, J lost 4 bases, and 11 bases lay in between. The CDR3 runs 14 residues. CDR3 residues: CASSFRPAADTQYF. In DNA form, the CDR3 reads TGTGCCAGCAGCTTTCGTCCGGCGGCAGATACGCAGTATTTT.

This clonotype was seen repeatedly, ten times or more. This chain links TRBV29-1 with TRBJ2-3, with TRBD2 matching over 8 bases. There are 13 residues in the CDR3. The germline CDR1 and CDR2 sequences are SQVTM and ANQGSEA. J was trimmed by 4 bases and V by 7 bases; bases with no gene match: 7. The CDR3 is CSGLKTSADTQYF. CDR3 nucleotides: TGCAGCGGTCTGAAGACTAGCGCAGATACGCAGTATTTT.

This chain connects TRBV5-1 to TRBJ2-1; TRBD2 agrees at 12 bases. After removal of 4 bases from V and 4 bases from J, the junction contained 6 bases not matched to a gene. From germline, CDR1 is SGHRS and CDR2 YFSETQ. This CDR3 is built from 16 residues. CDR3 DNA sequence: TGCGCCAGCAGCCCAACCGGGACTAGCGGGTACAATGAGCAGTTCTTC. The encoded protein is CASSPTGTSGYNEQFF.